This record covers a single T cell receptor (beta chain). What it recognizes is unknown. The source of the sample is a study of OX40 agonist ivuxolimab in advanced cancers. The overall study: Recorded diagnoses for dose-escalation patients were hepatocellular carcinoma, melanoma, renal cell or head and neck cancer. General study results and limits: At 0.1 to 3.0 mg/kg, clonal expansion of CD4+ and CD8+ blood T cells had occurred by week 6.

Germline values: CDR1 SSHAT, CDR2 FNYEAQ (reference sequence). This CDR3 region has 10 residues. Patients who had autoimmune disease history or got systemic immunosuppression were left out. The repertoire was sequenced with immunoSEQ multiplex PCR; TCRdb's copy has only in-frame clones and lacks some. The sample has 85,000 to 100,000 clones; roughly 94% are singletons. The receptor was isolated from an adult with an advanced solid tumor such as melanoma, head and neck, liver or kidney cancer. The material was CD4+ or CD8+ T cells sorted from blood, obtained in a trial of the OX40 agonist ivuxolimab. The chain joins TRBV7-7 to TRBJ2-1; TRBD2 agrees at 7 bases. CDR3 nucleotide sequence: TGTGCTAGCGGGCGGTACGAGCAGTTCTTC. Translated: CASGRYEQFF.